Below are 21 T cell receptor beta chains sequenced from a single sample in a study of Tregs in tolerant kidney transplant recipients (dated by TCRdb to between 2018 and 2020). The time point label of this sample denotes: blood sample drawn before combined kidney and bone marrow transplant. Library generation was performed with the immunoSEQ multiplex PCR assay. Imported from immuneACCESS, the table was reduced by TCRdb to in-frame sequences with V and J called. These copies leave out some clones; in studies compared against another copy, an unresolved V gene accounts for under half, and the cause of the remainder is not known. Recorded for this sample are more than 60,000 clones; 70% to 90% of them occurred a single time. The leading ten clones occupy approximately 0.39% of the sample. The source was CD4+ T cells from blood, collected before the transplant. The receptors were gathered from a human donor who received a combined kidney and bone marrow transplant.

The rearrangement uses TRBV7-6 and TRBJ2-3; D might be TRBD1 (6 bases). There are 16 residues in the CDR3. Germline CDR1 and CDR2: SGHVS and FNYEAQ. V dropped 3 bases and J dropped 6 bases, with 19 bases sitting between them. As DNA, the CDR3 is TGTGCCAGCAGCTTTGGGCCACAGGGCGCGGCTGATACGCAGTATTTT. It yields the protein CASSFGPQGAADTQYF.

This chain joins TRBV2 and TRBJ2-5; D gene unclear. CDR3 length equals 13 residues. The V gene lost 3 bases and the J gene lost 3 bases, with 8 bases spanning the gap. Germline V gives CDR1 SNHLY, CDR2 FYNNEI. For the CDR3, the DNA is TGTGCCAGCAGTGATAACAGAGAAGAGACCCAGTACTTC. Its protein is CASSDNREETQYF.

The V call is TRBV19, the J call TRBJ1-2; 7 positions agree with TRBD1. The CDR3 runs to 11 residues. Unmatched junction bases numbered 8, after V lost 11 bases and J lost 8 bases. Germline V CDR1 and CDR2: LNHDA, SQIVND (reference sequence). Here the CDR3 DNA reads TGTGCCCCCCAGGGGGTACGGGGCTACACCTTC. Protein: CAPQGVRGYTF.

The rearrangement joins TRBV19 to TRBJ2-7, with TRBD2 as a possible D gene (5 bases). The V end was cut by 1 base, the J end by 6 bases, with 10 bases between. Germline CDR1 reads LNHDA; CDR2 reads SQIVND (reference sequence). This CDR3 is 13 amino acids long. CDR3 bases: TGTGCCAGTAGTATAGTTCGGGGTCTCGAGCAGTACTTC. It encodes CASSIVRGLEQYF. The full variable domain, completed using reference TRBV19 and TRBJ2-7, is DGGITQSPKYLFRKEGQNVTLSCEQNLNHDAMYWYRQDPGQGLRLIYYSQIVNDFQKGDIAEGYSVSREKKESFPLTVTSAQKNPTAFYLCASSIVRGLEQYFGPGTRLTVT.

The V call is TRBV28, the J call TRBJ2-3; D is unclear. The CDR3 extends over 13 amino acids. In germline, CDR1 is MDHEN, CDR2 SYDVKM. Trimming removed 6 bases at V and 4 bases at J, with 11 bases between. CDR3 loop: CASRQALSDTQYF. CDR3 DNA sequence: TGTGCCAGCAGGCAGGCTCTGTCAGATACGCAGTATTTT.

The rearrangement links TRBV5-1 to TRBJ2-3; tentative D call: TRBD1 (5 bases). Germline CDR1 SGHRS, CDR2 YFSETQ. Trimming cost V 0 bases and J 0 bases, with 8 bases left between them. This CDR3 comprises 15 residues. The CDR3 coding sequence is TGCGCCAGCAGCTTGGCTGCAGGGAGCACAGATACGCAGTATTTT. Amino acid sequence: CASSLAAGSTDTQYF.

DNA of the CDR3: TGTGCCAGCAGCTTAGTGGGGGCTTCCGAGCAGTACTTC. Translated, it gives CASSLVGASEQYF. J is TRBJ2-7 and V is TRBV7-8; tentatively, D is TRBD1 (6 bases). V lost 1 base, J lost 6 bases, and 10 bases lay in between. The CDR3 totals 13 residues. CDR1 and CDR2 (germline): SGHVS, FQNEAQ.

Turning to this clone: This specimen includes other DNA sequences encoding the same CDR3. The chain joins TRBV5-1 to TRBJ2-7; D not resolved. Deletions cut 2 bases from V and 2 bases from J, with 8 bases between. From germline, CDR1 is SGHRS and CDR2 YFSETQ. This CDR3 comprises 13 residues. This CDR3 reads CASSFSGTYEQYF. DNA of the CDR3: TGCGCCAGCAGCTTTTCAGGTACCTACGAGCAGTACTTC. Using reference TRBV5-1 and TRBJ2-7 for the parts outside the CDR3, the full variable domain is KAGVTQTPRYLIKTRGQQVTLSCSPISGHRSVSWYQQTPGQGLQFLFEYFSETQRNKGNFPGRFSGRQFSNSRSEMNVSTLELGDSALYLCASSFSGTYEQYFGPGTRLTVT.

The rearrangement joins TRBV5-1 to TRBJ1-2; D gene unclear. Trimming removed 4 bases from V and 4 bases from J, with 17 bases in between. CDR3 length: 15 residues. The germline V gene encodes CDR1 SGHRS and CDR2 YFSETQ. In nucleotides, the CDR3 is TGCGCCAGCAGCCTTGATAACAGTCTTAGCTATGGCTACACCTTC. Amino acids: CASSLDNSLSYGYTF.

The chain couples TRBV10-2 to TRBJ2-7; 10 bases align to TRBD2. This CDR3 contains 15 residues. The junction had 6 bases not matched to a gene; V was cut back by 4 bases and J by 3 bases. Germline V gene data show CDR1 as WSHSY and CDR2 as SAAADI. The CDR3 here is CASSGLAGVRYEQYF. In nucleotides, the CDR3 is TGCGCCAGCAGTGGTCTAGCGGGAGTACGCTACGAGCAGTACTTC.

The V gene is TRBV5-8, the J gene TRBJ2-1, with D tentatively TRBD1 (7 bases). Germline V gene sequence: CDR1 SGHTS, CDR2 YDEGEE. Trimming left V 0 bases short and J 16 bases short, with 17 bases between. CDR3 length equals 13 residues. CDR3 amino acids: CASSLAPTQGGFF. In DNA, the CDR3 is TGTGCCAGCAGCTTGGCCCCCACCCAGGGGGGATTCTTC.

This clone was counted once. The V and J genes are TRBV19 and TRBJ2-5; a weak D match, TRBD2 (6 bases). V was clipped by 5 bases and J by 5 bases, with 15 bases between them. In germline, CDR1 is LNHDA, CDR2 SQIVND (reference sequence). There are 14 residues in the CDR3. Here the CDR3 DNA reads TGTGCCAGTAGTTCTCGCGGGGCGGAGGAGACCCAGTACTTC. Translating it yields CASSSRGAEETQYF.

The gene calls are TRBV7-9 and TRBJ1-4, with D possibly TRBD1 on 6 matching bases. V was trimmed by 11 bases and J by 8 bases, leaving 15 bases between them. There are 12 residues in the CDR3. Looked up from germline, CDR1 is SEHNR and CDR2 is FQNEAQ (reference sequence). This CDR3 is CAVGAQGEKLFF. The CDR3, as DNA: TGTGCCGTGGGGGCCCAGGGGGAAAAACTGTTTTTT.

CDR3 residues: CACLIGTHGYTF. DNA for the CDR3: TGTGCCTGCTTGATCGGGACACATGGCTACACCTTC. V is TRBV30 and J is TRBJ1-2, with D possibly TRBD1 on 6 matching bases. Trimming removed 6 bases from V and 6 bases from J, with 14 bases in between. The CDR3 runs 12 residues. Germline V gene sequence: CDR1 GTSNPN, CDR2 SVGIG (reference sequence).

V and J are TRBV28 and TRBJ2-5; tentative D call: TRBD2 (5 bases). Trimming removed 2 bases from V and 0 bases from J, with 7 bases in between. CDR3 size: 14 residues. The V gene's germline CDR1 is MDHEN and CDR2 SYDVKM. CDR3 residues: CASSLREYQETQYF. CDR3 coding DNA: TGTGCCAGCAGTTTAAGGGAGTACCAAGAGACCCAGTACTTC. Using reference TRBV28 and TRBJ2-5 for the parts outside the CDR3, the full variable domain is DVKVTQSSRYLVKRTGEKVFLECVQDMDHENMFWYRQDPGLGLRLIYFSYDVKMKEKGDIPEGYSVSREKKERFSLILESASTNQTSMYLCASSLREYQETQYFGPGTRLLVL.

J is TRBJ2-2 and V is TRBV11-2; D is perhaps TRBD2 (5 bases). The CDR3 consists of 16 residues. CDR1 is SGHAT and CDR2 is FQNNGV in the germline V gene. Trimming removed 0 bases from V and 4 bases from J, with 12 bases in between. This chain's CDR3 is CASSLDVLAGTGELFF. CDR3 nucleotides: TGTGCCAGCAGCTTAGATGTCCTAGCAGGCACCGGGGAGCTGTTTTTT.

This rearrangement joins TRBV5-4 to TRBJ2-1; D might be TRBD2 (6 bases). The length of the CDR3 is 13 residues. V was shortened by 4 bases and J by 10 bases, with 15 bases between the two germline ends. Germline V gives CDR1 SGHNT, CDR2 YYREEE (reference sequence). The CDR3 spells CASSIGSAGEQFF. DNA of the CDR3: TGTGCCAGCAGCATAGGCTCGGCGGGAGAGCAGTTCTTC.

The CDR3 DNA follows: TGTGCCAGCAGTCGAGGGGAGGGGATGAACACCGGGGAGCTGTTTTTT. Its translation is CASSRGEGMNTGELFF. The chain links TRBV11-3 to TRBJ2-2; 7 bases agree with TRBD2. Trimming removed 6 bases from V and 1 base from J; junction bases left unmatched: 8. The CDR3 runs 16 residues. CDR1 SGHNT and CDR2 YENEEA come from the germline V gene.

The rearrangement uses TRBV28 and TRBJ2-1, with 11 bases lining up with TRBD2. V dropped 8 bases and J dropped 4; count of bases not matched to a gene: 4. Germline V lookup: CDR1 MDHEN, CDR2 SYDVKM. The CDR3 covers 14 residues. CDR3 sequence reads: CASDLAGGYNEQFF. The CDR3 region has the DNA TGTGCCAGCGATTTAGCGGGAGGGTACAATGAGCAGTTCTTC.

The gene calls are TRBV18 and TRBJ2-7; 8 bases line up with TRBD1. The CDR3 runs to 14 residues. Germline CDR1 KGHSH, CDR2 LQKENI. V lost 5 bases to trimming and J lost 3 bases; unmatched junction nucleotides: 6. The CDR3 DNA is TGTGCCAGCTCAATGACAGGGGAAGGCTACGAGCAGTACTTC. Residues: CASSMTGEGYEQYF.

This chain joins TRBV28 and TRBJ2-1, with D perhaps matching TRBD2 (5 bases). Germline CDR1 reads MDHEN; CDR2 reads SYDVKM. CDR3 length: 13 residues. V was shortened by 8 bases and J by 9 bases, with 17 bases between the two germline ends. The CDR3: CASSQAPRAEQFF. CDR3 nucleotides: TGTGCCAGCTCCCAAGCCCCGCGGGCTGAGCAGTTCTTC.